The sequence of this TCR beta chain was determined in a study of T-cell memory formation after mild COVID-19. One entry per CDR3 protein, called by TCRdb with MiXCR from the 5' RACE reads. This table holds some 43,000 distinct CDR3 sequences, about 6.1% found once. Turning to this clonotype: What it binds is unknown.

Study results and caveats: There was no confirmation that second-wave clones peaking on day 37 were SARS-CoV-2 specific.

The CDR3 covers 16 residues. The V end lost 3 bases, the J end lost 2 bases, and 14 bases lay between the germline ends. Germline V gene lookup returns CDR1 LNHDA and CDR2 SQIVND (reference sequence). This clonotype was obtained from an adult who had mild COVID-19 (a few samples of this study predate the infection). Cell type and time point are not known. This chain joins TRBV19 and TRBJ1-5; weak D call: TRBD1 (6 bases). Sample: PBMCs or a T cell subset sorted from them (not recorded which). The CDR3 region is CASSITSQGRNQPQHF. In nucleotides, the CDR3 is TGTGCCAGTAGTATCACCTCACAGGGACGCAATCAGCCCCAGCATTTT.